The following is a T cell receptor beta chain sequence with its context. Its antigen remains unidentified. The data were taken from a study of cytomegalovirus exposure and HLA in healthy donors. Findings of the study overall: Associated with cytomegalovirus, according to the listing, were 170 or so TCR beta chains.

This CDR3 contains 12 residues. CDR1 MNHNS and CDR2 SASEGT come from the germline V gene. Losses at the gene ends were 7 bases for V and 8 bases for J; bases not matched to a gene: 5. The PCR ran on 60 Vbeta and 13 Jbeta primers. The assay was immunoSEQ multiplex PCR, and TCRdb's table has in-frame clones only and misses some. The table includes around 200,000 clones, 70% to 80% detected once. Sequencing input: PBMCs. This clonotype originated in a woman in her thirties in good health and CMV-seropositive. The chain links TRBV6-1 to TRBJ1-2; 9 nucleotides match TRBD1. DNA for the CDR3: TGTGCCAGCACTCGGGACAGGGAAGGCTACACCTTC. As protein: CASTRDREGYTF.